A selection of T cell receptor beta chains follows, all from one sample in a study of control samples from healthy donors and cancer patients. Sequenced by immunoSEQ multiplex PCR; TCRdb stores in-frame clones only, minus some. This sample's table reports 150,000 to 200,000 clones. Sequencing was carried out using blood. The origin of the receptors is a young woman in good health. Each CDR3 is given with its conserved first and last residue. D genes are given only for firm matches.

V gene	D gene	J gene	CDR3 DNA	CDR3 protein
TRBV3-1/TRBV3-2	NA	TRBJ1-1	TGTGCCAGCAGCCAAGCAAAGGGCCTCATTGAAGCTTTCTTT	CASSQAKGLIEAFF
TRBV18	TRBD1	TRBJ1-6	TGTGCCAGCTCGCGGGACAGAGCAAATTCACCCCTCCACTTT	CASSRDRANSPLHF
TRBV11-2	TRBD1	TRBJ2-7	TGTGCCAGCAGCTTAGGGCCAGGGGGCTACGAGCAGTACTTC	CASSLGPGGYEQYF
TRBV19	NA	TRBJ1-4	TGTGCCAGTAGTATGACGGGATTTAATGAAAAACTGTTTTTT	CASSMTGFNEKLFF
TRBV6-5	TRBD1	TRBJ1-4	TGTGCCAGCAGAGGGACAGCAACTAATGAAAAACTGTTTTTT	CASRGTATNEKLFF
TRBV19	TRBD1	TRBJ2-1	TGTGCCAGTAAGGGGGACAGGGGGCCGGGTGAGCAGTTCTTC	CASKGDRGPGEQFF
TRBV19	NA	TRBJ2-1	TGTGCCAGTAGTACGGACAGAAGCTCCTACAATGAGCAGTTCTTC	CASSTDRSSYNEQFF
TRBV19	NA	TRBJ1-3	TGTGCCAGTACCTCCTTGACAGGCTCCTGGGAAGGAAACACCATATATTTT	CASTSLTGSWEGNTIYF
TRBV6-4	NA	TRBJ2-7	TGTGCCAGCAGTGGGGTCGTTGCGGGCGTTAAGAGGTACGAGCAGTACTTC	CASSGVVAGVKRYEQYF
TRBV6-2/TRBV6-3	NA	TRBJ1-5	TGTGCCAGCAGTTACTCATTCGGGTTTCAAAATCAGCCCCAGCATTTT	CASSYSFGFQNQPQHF
TRBV18	NA	TRBJ1-2	TGTGCCAGCTCACCGCTCCGGGGGCGCGGGGGCTACACCTTC	CASSPLRGRGGYTF
TRBV4-1	NA	TRBJ1-6	TGCGCCAGCAGCCAAGATCTAGGGAGGGGACGATCACCCCTCCACTTT	CASSQDLGRGRSPLHF
TRBV25-1	NA	TRBJ1-4	TGTGCCAGCAGTATTAGCGGGGGGATGGATGAAAAACTGTTTTTT	CASSISGGMDEKLFF
TRBV27	NA	TRBJ1-1	TGTGCCAGCAGTTCACACAGGAACACTGAAGCTTTCTTT	CASSSHRNTEAFF
TRBV7-3	NA	TRBJ2-1	TGTGCCAGCAGCTTAGGCATCTCCTCCTACAATGAGCAGTTCTTC	CASSLGISSYNEQFF
TRBV10-3	NA	TRBJ1-5	TGTGCCATCAGTGAGTCGGGGAATCAGCCCCAGCATTTT	CAISESGNQPQHF
TRBV5-4	NA	TRBJ1-5	TGTGCCAGCAGCTTTGGGGTTTTGCAGCCCCAGCATTTT	CASSFGVLQPQHF
TRBV19	NA	TRBJ2-4	TGTGCCAGTAGCGCGGGGAGAAAAAACATTCAGTACTTC	CASSAGRKNIQYF
TRBV19	NA	TRBJ1-5	TGTGCCAGTAGTATCGGTCAGCCCCAGCATTTT	CASSIGQPQHF
TRBV6-6	NA	TRBJ2-7	TGTGCCAGCAGTCGTTCTACCCCAGCTAACCCCTCCTACGAGCAGTACTTC	CASSRSTPANPSYEQYF
TRBV19	NA	TRBJ2-3	TGTGCCAGTAGACTGGAGGGGAGAGCAGATACGCAGTATTTT	CASRLEGRADTQYF
TRBV2	NA	TRBJ1-6	TGTGCCAGCAGTGAAAGGGGGAATAATTCACCCCTCCACTTT	CASSERGNNSPLHF
TRBV5-8	TRBD1	TRBJ1-4	TGTGCCAGCAGCTTGCGACAGGGGACTAATGAAAAACTGTTTTTT	CASSLRQGTNEKLFF
TRBV18	TRBD2	TRBJ2-1	TGTGCCAGCTCACCACCGGTACTAGCGAGCCACAATGAGCAGTTCTTC	CASSPPVLASHNEQFF
TRBV5-1	TRBD1	TRBJ1-1	TGCGCCAGCAGCTTGGTAGACAGGGGTTCTTACCCCACTGAAGCTTTCTTT	CASSLVDRGSYPTEAFF
TRBV28	TRBD1	TRBJ1-1	TGTGCCAGCAGTCCGGGACAGGGTCACACTGAAGCTTTCTTT	CASSPGQGHTEAFF
TRBV11-3	TRBD1	TRBJ1-1	TGTGCCAGCAGCTTAGAGGACAGGGGGGTTGGGAACACTGAAGCTTTCTTT	CASSLEDRGVGNTEAFF
TRBV5-5	TRBD1	TRBJ1-1	TGTGCCAGCAGCTTGGGGACAGGGAGAGTTAGCACTGAAGCTTTCTTT	CASSLGTGRVSTEAFF
TRBV28	TRBD1	TRBJ2-7	TGTGCCAGCAGCCAATCCGGGACAGGGACCTACGAGCAGTACTTC	CASSQSGTGTYEQYF
TRBV20-1	NA	TRBJ1-1	TGCGCCTTACAGGTGAACACTGAAGCTTTCTTT	CALQVNTEAFF
TRBV14	TRBD1	TRBJ2-1	TGTGCCAGCAGCCACACAACAGGGGGAACCTACAATGAGCAGTTCTTC	CASSHTTGGTYNEQFF
TRBV5-8	TRBD2	TRBJ2-7	TGTGCCAGCAGCGTAGCGGGGGGCCCCTACGAGCAGTACTTC	CASSVAGGPYEQYF
TRBV5-6	NA	TRBJ1-5	TGTGCCAGCAGCAGGACTAATTACAATCAGCCCCAGCATTTT	CASSRTNYNQPQHF
TRBV6-5	TRBD2	TRBJ2-1	TGTGCCAGCAGTTCTCCGGGACTAGGAGAGTATGAGCAGTTCTTC	CASSSPGLGEYEQFF
TRBV27	NA	TRBJ1-2	TGTGCCAGCAGTTTATCAGGCACTCAACTCTATGGCTACACCTTC	CASSLSGTQLYGYTF
TRBV28	NA	TRBJ1-4	TGTGCCAGCAAACGGACGGCTGCAACTAATGAAAAACTGTTTTTT	CASKRTAATNEKLFF
TRBV5-1	NA	TRBJ2-4	TGCGCCAGCAGCCCAATCATGGCCTTAACCGCCAAAAACATTCAGTACTTC	CASSPIMALTAKNIQYF
TRBV23-1	TRBD1	TRBJ2-7	TGCGCCAGCAACAACAACAAGGGACAGGGGGCTTACGAGCAGTACTTC	CASNNNKGQGAYEQYF
TRBV19	NA	TRBJ2-7	TGTGCCAGTAGTATAGGGGGCTACGAGCAGTACTTC	CASSIGGYEQYF
TRBV4-1	NA	TRBJ1-1	TGCGCCAGCAGCCAAGCGGGGGGGCAGATGAACACTGAAGCTTTCTTT	CASSQAGGQMNTEAFF
TRBV5-5	NA	TRBJ2-3	TGTGCCAGCAGCTTGAGAGGGAGAGGGGGTAGCACAGATACGCAGTATTTT	CASSLRGRGGSTDTQYF